This T cell receptor (beta chain) was identified during a study of blood T cell repertoires in COVID-19. Study-wide background: Sites in the United States, Italy and Spain provided acute and convalescent COVID-19 samples.

This clone was picked up one time. Libraries were prepared by immunoSEQ multiplex PCR; TCRdb keeps only in-frame clonotypes and omits some of them. The table shows under 75,000 clones, with about 81% occurring only once. Germline lookup yields CDR1 MNHEY and CDR2 SMNVEV (reference sequence). V dropped 5 bases and J dropped 10 bases, with 15 bases sitting between them. The CDR3 has 13 amino acids. The clonotype comes from a man older than 75 with acute or convalescent COVID-19. The sequenced material came from peripheral blood. The gene calls are TRBV27 and TRBJ2-1; perhaps TRBD2 as D (5 bases). The CDR3 protein is CASSQSVAGEQFF. DNA of the CDR3: TGTGCCAGCAGTCAATCAGTCGCGGGCGAGCAGTTCTTC.